This T cell receptor (beta chain) was identified during a study of blood T cell repertoires in COVID-19. Measured with immunoSEQ multiplex PCR; TCRdb has only the in-frame clones, and not every one. Of about 310,000 clones listed, 80% to 90% are singletons. The CDR3 sequence is 19 residues long. Germline trimming cut 4 bases from V and 6 bases from J; bases unmatched to any gene: 16. Germline V gives CDR1 SGHRS, CDR2 YFSETQ. Specimen: peripheral blood. The TCR originated in a man aged 50 to 60 with active or convalescent COVID-19. This chain uses TRBV5-1 with TRBJ2-1; 13 bases agree with TRBD2. The CDR3 DNA follows: TGCGCCAGCAGCCCTATTCCCCCACTAGCGGGGGGGCCTCCCAATGAGCAGTTCTTC. Its translation: CASSPIPPLAGGPPNEQFF.